This TCR beta chain was captured by sequencing in a study of T cell repertoires in cytomegalovirus infection. About the study: As its CMV epitopes, the study selected recently identified HLA-C-restricted and well-studied HLA-B-restricted targets. Public TCR beta signatures were indicative of both CMV infection and a matching HLA type. Study-level points and caveats: Ex vivo responses were dominated by HLA-C-restricted CMV-specific TCR beta clonotypes. Frequencies of public TCR beta families were cumulated, and this identified carriers of CMV plus the relevant HLA.

One entry per CDR3 protein, called by TCRdb with MiXCR from the reads. The sample has about 400,000 distinct CDR3 sequences; about 34% are singletons. For this clonotype: Its antigen is undetermined.

The V gene's germline CDR1 is SGHTS and CDR2 YDEGEE. V was pared by 0 bases and J by 2 bases, with 12 bases between. This CDR3 is 15 amino acids long. The gene calls are TRBV5-8 and TRBJ2-7, with D hard to call. The clonotype originates from a human donor in good health (CMV status not recorded). Some clones in this sample may be carry-over from other donors' samples. Sequenced here: cultured PBMCs, sampled from culture after CMV antigen stimulation. CDR3 residues: CASSLDGNTPYEQYF. The CDR3 DNA reads TGTGCCAGCAGCTTGGACGGAAACACTCCCTACGAGCAGTACTTC.